This is a list of T cell receptor beta chains from one sample in a study of T-cell reconstitution after alpha-beta-depleted transplantation in children. TCRdb redid the calling of the PCR reads with MiXCR, one entry per CDR3 protein. The table includes 300,000 to 400,000 distinct CDR3 sequences, less than 15% detected once. Sample: PBMCs, taken from the stem cell graft. The receptors here all came from a human donor who donated a stem cell graft to a child with Fanconi anemia. Each CDR3 is given with its conserved first and last residue. The order of the fields is D gene, clone size, V gene, J gene, CDR3 DNA, CDR3 protein. The D gene is left open where the match is weak. Only part of the rows carry a size: once, few, many, or a class if the clone is expanded.

>TRBD2|few|TRBV12-5|TRBJ2-1
TGTGCTAGTGGTCAGCGGGGGCTCAACTACAATGAGCAGTTCTTC
CASGQRGLNYNEQFF
>-|-|TRBV3-1|TRBJ2-7
TGTGCCAGCAGCCAGTTTGACAAGGACACCTACGAGCAGTACTTC
CASSQFDKDTYEQYF
>TRBD1|-|TRBV3-1|TRBJ2-5
TGTGCCAGCAGCCAAGTTGAGGGGGCGCAGACCCAGTACTTC
CASSQVEGAQTQYF
>-|-|TRBV4-2|TRBJ2-3
TGTGCCAGCAGCCCCACAAGCCGTAGCACAGATACGCAGTATTTT
CASSPTSRSTDTQYF
>-|-|TRBV25-1|TRBJ1-2
TGTGCCAGCAGTGAAGTAATTGGGGGGACGAGAGGCTACACCTTC
CASSEVIGGTRGYTF
>TRBD2|many|TRBV6-5|TRBJ2-3
TGTGCCAGCAGTTCGACTAGCGGGGACACAGATACGCAGTATTTT
CASSSTSGDTDTQYF
>-|many|TRBV10-3|TRBJ2-7
TGTGCCATCGCGGGGGACAGGTCCTACGAGCAGTACTTC
CAIAGDRSYEQYF
>-|-|TRBV12-3/TRBV12-4|TRBJ2-3
TGTGCCAGCAGTTCGGGACTTCGCACAGATACGCAGTATTTT
CASSSGLRTDTQYF
>-|few|TRBV10-3|TRBJ2-3
TGTGCCACAGCCCAGTTGGCAGATACGCAGTATTTT
CATAQLADTQYF
>-|-|TRBV4-3|TRBJ1-2
TGCGCCAGCAGCCCAGCCTGGGACTCCGCAGGCTATGGCTACACCTTC
CASSPAWDSAGYGYTF
>-|few|TRBV4-1|TRBJ2-1
TGCGCCAGCAGCCACTTGGACGGGTTCTCCTACAATGAGCAGTTCTTC
CASSHLDGFSYNEQFF
>-|many|TRBV18|TRBJ2-5
TGTGCCAGCTCACCTGGAGGGCAAGAGACCCAGTACTTC
CASSPGGQETQYF
>-|few|TRBV3-1|TRBJ2-7
TGTGCCAGCAGCCAAGATGGGGGGACCCAGGACGAGCAGTACTTC
CASSQDGGTQDEQYF
>-|few|TRBV9|TRBJ1-2
TGTGCCAGCAGCGTATCCTCCAGGCCAAACTATGGCTACACCTTC
CASSVSSRPNYGYTF
>-|-|TRBV4-2|TRBJ2-5
TGTGCCAGCAGCCAAGATCTCCAGGGGGGGACCCAGTACTTC
CASSQDLQGGTQYF
>-|-|TRBV20-1|TRBJ1-5
TGCAGTGCTACACAGGGCAGCAATCAGCCCCAGCATTTT
CSATQGSNQPQHF
>-|-|TRBV7-6|TRBJ1-1
TGTGCCAGCAGCCCGCCCAGGTCGGACACTGAAGCTTTCTTT
CASSPPRSDTEAFF
>-|many|TRBV9|TRBJ2-1
TGTGCCAGCAGCGTAGTACAGGCCGCAAGTGAGCAGTTCTTC
CASSVVQAASEQFF
>TRBD1|many|TRBV20-1|TRBJ2-5
TGCAGTGCTAGAGAATACAGGGGAAAGACCCAGTACTTC
CSAREYRGKTQYF
>-|-|TRBV12-5|TRBJ2-1
TGTGCTAGTGGTTCTCGCTACAATGAGCAGTTCTTC
CASGSRYNEQFF
>TRBD1|few|TRBV9|TRBJ1-2
TGTGCCAGCAGCGTACTATCTACAGGGGGCGGCGGAGGCTACACCTTC
CASSVLSTGGGGGYTF
>-|many|TRBV5-1|TRBJ2-3
TGCGCCAGCAGCTTGGTACAGAGGAACACAGATACGCAGTATTTT
CASSLVQRNTDTQYF
>TRBD1|few|TRBV20-1|TRBJ1-1
TGCAGTGCTACCCCCACGACAGGGAGGGCTGAAGCTTTCTTT
CSATPTTGRAEAFF
>TRBD1|many|TRBV2|TRBJ2-3
TGTGCCAGCACCAACGCGGACAGGGCAGATACGCAGTATTTT
CASTNADRADTQYF
>TRBD2|-|TRBV3-1|TRBJ2-1
TGTGCCAGCAGCGCTCTAGCGGGGGGCCAGAGCTCCTACAATGAGCAGTTCTTC
CASSALAGGQSSYNEQFF
>-|-|TRBV4-3|TRBJ1-1
TGCGCCAGCAGCCTCCTCGCCGGACCGAACACTGAAGCTTTCTTT
CASSLLAGPNTEAFF
>-|few|TRBV28|TRBJ2-3
TGTGCCAGCACAGCCATGGATACGCAGTATTTT
CASTAMDTQYF
>TRBD2|-|TRBV27|TRBJ2-1
TGTGCCAGCAGACTACTAGCGGGGTATTACAATGAGCAGTTCTTC
CASRLLAGYYNEQFF
>TRBD1|-|TRBV12-3/TRBV12-4|TRBJ1-1
TGTGCCAGCAGTTTACAGGGGGCGATGACTGAAGCTTTCTTT
CASSLQGAMTEAFF
>-|few|TRBV20-1|TRBJ2-1
TGCAGTGCTGGGACATATGAGCAGTTCTTC
CSAGTYEQFF
>TRBD1|-|TRBV5-8|TRBJ2-1
TGTGCCAGCAGCTTGGACAGGGGGCTACGCAATGAGCAGTTCTTC
CASSLDRGLRNEQFF
>-|-|TRBV20-1|TRBJ1-1
TGCAGTGCTAGAGTTTTGGTAACTGAAGCTTTCTTT
CSARVLVTEAFF
>-|few|TRBV4-3|TRBJ2-7
TGCGCCAGCAGCCATCAGGATAGCTCCTACGAGCAGTACTTC
CASSHQDSSYEQYF
>-|-|TRBV30|TRBJ2-6
TGTGCCTGGAGTTGGTCTGGGGCCAACGTCCTGACTTTC
CAWSWSGANVLTF
>-|many|TRBV2|TRBJ2-1
TGTGCCAGCAGTGAACCGGGTCGGGATGAGCAGTTCTTC
CASSEPGRDEQFF
>-|-|TRBV7-9|TRBJ2-1
TGTGCCAGCAGCACCTTGACTAGTATAGATGAGCAGTTCTTC
CASSTLTSIDEQFF
>TRBD1|-|TRBV6-5|TRBJ1-1
TGTGCCAGCAGTTTAAGGGGGCCTGCAACTGAAGCTTTCTTT
CASSLRGPATEAFF
>-|many|TRBV5-1|TRBJ2-6
TGCGCCAGCAGCTTAACAGGGATGGGGGCCAACGTCCTGACTTTC
CASSLTGMGANVLTF
>-|-|TRBV7-8|TRBJ1-1
TGTGCCAGCAGCCCCTTAAGGAACACTGAAGCTTTCTTT
CASSPLRNTEAFF
>-|-|TRBV12-3/TRBV12-4|TRBJ1-6
TGTGCCAGCAGTTTACTCCAGGGGTCGACGTCACCCCTCCACTTT
CASSLLQGSTSPLHF
>-|-|TRBV4-2|TRBJ2-1
TGTGCCAGCAGCCAAGATGAGTCGCGGGGCCGAGGTGAGCAGTTCTTC
CASSQDESRGRGEQFF
>-|-|TRBV5-1|TRBJ1-3
TGCGCCAGCAGCTTGTCGGGGTTCCAAGCTGGAAACACCATATATTTT
CASSLSGFQAGNTIYF
>-|-|TRBV5-1|TRBJ1-6
TGCGCCAGCAGCTTGCAAGGGGCCTATAATTCACCCCTCCACTTT
CASSLQGAYNSPLHF
>TRBD2|few|TRBV28|TRBJ2-3
TGTGCCAGCACGGTAGCGGGGGGGCGGGAAGATACGCAGTATTTT
CASTVAGGREDTQYF
>-|-|TRBV6-1|TRBJ2-2
TGTGCCGCTTCCGGGACGGGGAACACCGGGGAGCTGTTTTTT
CAASGTGNTGELFF
>-|-|TRBV30|TRBJ2-4
TGTGCCTGGAGTCCTAATCGACAGGGGAGGGGACTTGGGGAAAACATTCAGTACTTC
CAWSPNRQGRGLGENIQYF
>-|-|TRBV5-1|TRBJ2-3
TGCGCCAGCAGCTTGTATTCCCCCGGGCAGCGCACAGATACGCAGTATTTT
CASSLYSPGQRTDTQYF
>-|-|TRBV11-2|TRBJ2-5
TGTGCCAGCAGCTACGAGCGGGAGACCCAGTACTTC
CASSYERETQYF
>TRBD1|few|TRBV28|TRBJ2-3
TGTGCCACCCTCTTACGGGACAGGGGGTATTTT
CATLLRDRGYF
>TRBD1|-|TRBV2|TRBJ1-2
TGTGCCAGCAGTGAAGTAAGGGGGCCATATGGCTACACCTTC
CASSEVRGPYGYTF
>-|many|TRBV25-1|TRBJ1-2
TGTGCCAGCAGTGAATTAATCTGGACGGGCTACACCTTC
CASSELIWTGYTF
>TRBD2|once|TRBV20-1|TRBJ2-3
TGCAGTGTCAAGCCCCTGACTAGCGGGGGCACAGATACGCAGTATTTT
CSVKPLTSGGTDTQYF
>TRBD1|many|TRBV7-9|TRBJ2-7
TGTGCCAGCAGCAAGGGACAGTCCTACGAGCAGTACTTC
CASSKGQSYEQYF